This is a list of T cell receptor beta chains from one sample in a study of T cells after yellow fever vaccination. Via MiXCR, TCRdb re-called the 5' RACE reads, giving one row per CDR3 protein. The table lists roughly 150,000 distinct CDR3 sequences, around 6.3% of them singletons. The sequencing here drew on CD4+ T cells sorted from PBMCs, taken 10 days after the yellow fever booster vaccination. The source of these receptors is a man aged 25-45 years who received the YFV17D yellow fever vaccine. Both conserved end residues are part of each CDR3. The D gene is left open where the match is weak. Part of the rows lack a size; the others show once, few, many or a class for expanded clones.

j_call: TRBJ2-7
clone_size: many
v_call: TRBV15
d_call: TRBD1
cdr3_nt: TGTGCCACCAGCGGGGACAGGGGATCCCAGCAGTACTTC
cdr3_aa: CATSGDRGSQQYF

j_call: TRBJ2-7
clone_size: many
v_call: TRBV7-2
d_call: TRBD2
cdr3_nt: TGTGCCAGCAGCCCCGGGACTAGCGGGAGTCCGTACTTC
cdr3_aa: CASSPGTSGSPYF

j_call: TRBJ2-1
clone_size: many
v_call: TRBV5-1
d_call: NA
cdr3_nt: TGCGCCAGCAGCTTTCCGGGGGTGGACAATGAGCAGTTCTTC
cdr3_aa: CASSFPGVDNEQFF

j_call: TRBJ2-5
clone_size: many
v_call: TRBV28
d_call: NA
cdr3_nt: TGTGCCAGCAGGGACAGTAGAGAGACCCAGTACTTC
cdr3_aa: CASRDSRETQYF

j_call: TRBJ2-3
clone_size: many
v_call: TRBV4-3
d_call: NA
cdr3_nt: TGCGCCAGCAGCCGGAGACTAGACACAGATACGCAGTATTTT
cdr3_aa: CASSRRLDTDTQYF

j_call: TRBJ2-7
clone_size: many
v_call: TRBV6-1
d_call: NA
cdr3_nt: TGTGCCAGCAGTCCCAGGACAACCCACGAGCAGTACTTC
cdr3_aa: CASSPRTTHEQYF

j_call: TRBJ2-4
clone_size: many
v_call: TRBV6-5
d_call: NA
cdr3_nt: TGTGCCAGCAGTTACTCAAGAGGCGGGGCCAAAAACATTCAGTACTTC
cdr3_aa: CASSYSRGGAKNIQYF

j_call: TRBJ2-3
clone_size: NA
v_call: TRBV5-5
d_call: NA
cdr3_nt: TGTGCCAGCAGCCCCCGGCTGCTAGGCGGTACGCAGTATTTT
cdr3_aa: CASSPRLLGGTQYF

j_call: TRBJ2-7
clone_size: many
v_call: TRBV6-6
d_call: NA
cdr3_nt: TGTGCCAGCACTATTGGGTACGAGCAGTACTTC
cdr3_aa: CASTIGYEQYF

j_call: TRBJ2-4
clone_size: many
v_call: TRBV14
d_call: NA
cdr3_nt: TGTGCCAGCAGCCAAGATGAGCGCGGCCCGAAGTACTTC
cdr3_aa: CASSQDERGPKYF

j_call: TRBJ2-1
clone_size: few
v_call: TRBV20-1
d_call: TRBD2
cdr3_nt: TGCAGTGCTAGGGTCACTAGCGGGCCCTACAATGAGCAGTTCTTC
cdr3_aa: CSARVTSGPYNEQFF

j_call: TRBJ2-6
clone_size: few
v_call: TRBV5-1
d_call: NA
cdr3_nt: TGCGCCAGCAGCTTGCAGGGGCCTGGGGCCAACGTCCTGACTTTC
cdr3_aa: CASSLQGPGANVLTF

j_call: TRBJ2-7
clone_size: many
v_call: TRBV11-2
d_call: NA
cdr3_nt: TGTGCCAGCAGCTTAGACCGAAACGGACACCCTGCCGAGCAGTACTTC
cdr3_aa: CASSLDRNGHPAEQYF

j_call: TRBJ1-2
clone_size: many
v_call: TRBV5-1
d_call: NA
cdr3_nt: TGCGCCAGCAGCTTGGCCGAAGGTGCGGGCTACACCTTC
cdr3_aa: CASSLAEGAGYTF

j_call: TRBJ2-6
clone_size: few
v_call: TRBV28
d_call: NA
cdr3_nt: TGTGCCAGCAGGCAGACCTCTGGGGCCAACGTCCTGACTTTC
cdr3_aa: CASRQTSGANVLTF

j_call: TRBJ2-1
clone_size: many
v_call: TRBV12-3/TRBV12-4
d_call: NA
cdr3_nt: TGTGCCAGCAGTTTTGTGACGGGAGCAGGGTGGGGTGAGCAGTTCTTC
cdr3_aa: CASSFVTGAGWGEQFF

j_call: TRBJ2-5
clone_size: many
v_call: TRBV7-9
d_call: NA
cdr3_nt: TGTGCCAGCACCCCTCGACAGTCTAAGCAAGAGACCCAGTACTTC
cdr3_aa: CASTPRQSKQETQYF

j_call: TRBJ1-2
clone_size: NA
v_call: TRBV7-2
d_call: TRBD1
cdr3_nt: TGTGCCAGCACCCGGGTAGGGACAGCGTTTACCTATGGCTACACCTTC
cdr3_aa: CASTRVGTAFTYGYTF

j_call: TRBJ2-3
clone_size: many
v_call: TRBV7-2
d_call: NA
cdr3_nt: TGTGCCAGCACCCTAGGGGCCGGCGGCACAGATACGCAGTATTTT
cdr3_aa: CASTLGAGGTDTQYF